The rows below give T cell receptor beta chains drawn from one sample of a study of blood T cell repertoires in COVID-19. Sequenced by immunoSEQ multiplex PCR; TCRdb stores in-frame clones only, minus some. The sample holds 200,000 to 250,000 clones, roughly 85% seen once. The source material was peripheral blood. These receptor sequences come from a woman older than 75 with acute or convalescent COVID-19. The CDR3 runs from the conserved cysteine through the conserved F or W. D genes are given only for firm matches. Some rows have no size entry. The others give once, few or many, or a class for an expanded clone.

D gene: TRBD1; clone size: NA; V gene: TRBV18; J gene: TRBJ1-4; CDR3 protein: CASSLNSGQGREKLFF; CDR3 DNA: TGTGCCAGCTCACTCAACTCGGGACAGGGGCGTGAAAAACTGTTTTTT
D gene: TRBD1; clone size: NA; V gene: TRBV4-2; J gene: TRBJ1-1; CDR3 protein: CASSRDRSNTEAFF; CDR3 DNA: TGTGCCAGCAGCCGGGACAGGTCCAACACTGAAGCTTTCTTT
D gene: NA; clone size: few; V gene: TRBV5-6; J gene: TRBJ1-1; CDR3 protein: CASSFDPGEAFF; CDR3 DNA: TGTGCCAGCAGCTTTGACCCAGGAGAAGCTTTCTTT
D gene: TRBD1; clone size: NA; V gene: TRBV18; J gene: TRBJ1-5; CDR3 protein: CASSGTDDQPQHF; CDR3 DNA: TGTGCCAGCTCCGGGACAGATGATCAGCCCCAGCATTTT
D gene: NA; clone size: NA; V gene: TRBV7-3; J gene: TRBJ2-7; CDR3 protein: CASSLGLGGVGPSEQYF; CDR3 DNA: TGTGCCAGCAGCCTTGGACTCGGGGGAGTAGGGCCCTCCGAGCAGTACTTC
D gene: NA; clone size: NA; V gene: TRBV5-8; J gene: TRBJ2-3; CDR3 protein: CASSFGVETDTQYF; CDR3 DNA: TGTGCCAGCAGCTTCGGAGTAGAAACAGATACGCAGTATTTT
D gene: NA; clone size: NA; V gene: TRBV3-1/TRBV3-2; J gene: TRBJ1-6; CDR3 protein: CASSRRGSKGGDNSPLHF; CDR3 DNA: TGTGCCAGCAGCCGCCGAGGGTCGAAGGGAGGGGATAATTCACCCCTCCACTTT
D gene: NA; clone size: NA; V gene: TRBV21-1; J gene: TRBJ2-2; CDR3 protein: CASSNEGVPGELFF; CDR3 DNA: TGTGCCAGCAGCAACGAGGGGGTCCCCGGGGAGCTGTTTTTT
D gene: NA; clone size: NA; V gene: TRBV25-1; J gene: TRBJ1-4; CDR3 protein: CASRGPGQINEKLFF; CDR3 DNA: TGTGCCAGCAGAGGACCGGGACAAATTAATGAAAAACTGTTTTTT
D gene: NA; clone size: NA; V gene: TRBV9; J gene: TRBJ2-2; CDR3 protein: CASSVGGPSGELFF; CDR3 DNA: TGTGCCAGCAGCGTCGGGGGGCCCAGCGGGGAGCTGTTTTTT
D gene: NA; clone size: NA; V gene: TRBV19; J gene: TRBJ1-2; CDR3 protein: CASSVQGPNYGYTF; CDR3 DNA: TGTGCCAGTAGTGTCCAGGGGCCCAACTATGGCTACACCTTC
D gene: TRBD2; clone size: NA; V gene: TRBV25-1; J gene: TRBJ2-7; CDR3 protein: CASSTWTSGGSYEQYF; CDR3 DNA: TGTGCCAGCAGTACATGGACTAGCGGGGGATCTTACGAGCAGTACTTC
D gene: NA; clone size: NA; V gene: TRBV19; J gene: TRBJ1-2; CDR3 protein: CASSIDHPGLDGYTF; CDR3 DNA: TGTGCCAGTAGTATAGATCACCCAGGGTTGGATGGCTACACCTTC
D gene: TRBD1; clone size: NA; V gene: TRBV5-1; J gene: TRBJ2-1; CDR3 protein: CASSLASGTGGGEQFF; CDR3 DNA: TGCGCCAGCAGCTTGGCCTCAGGGACAGGGGGCGGTGAGCAGTTCTTC
D gene: TRBD1; clone size: NA; V gene: TRBV18; J gene: TRBJ1-6; CDR3 protein: CASSPGTDNSPLHF; CDR3 DNA: TGTGCCAGCTCACCAGGGACAGATAATTCACCCCTCCACTTT
D gene: NA; clone size: NA; V gene: TRBV19; J gene: TRBJ1-4; CDR3 protein: CASKVGQQSEKLFF; CDR3 DNA: TGTGCCAGTAAGGTCGGACAGCAAAGTGAAAAACTGTTTTTT
D gene: NA; clone size: NA; V gene: TRBV6-4; J gene: TRBJ1-2; CDR3 protein: CASSDSGGLRGYTF; CDR3 DNA: TGTGCCAGCAGTGACTCGGGGGGGCTACGAGGCTACACCTTC
D gene: TRBD1; clone size: once; V gene: TRBV9; J gene: TRBJ2-7; CDR3 protein: CASSPRTGPYEQYF; CDR3 DNA: TGTGCCAGCAGCCCAAGGACAGGACCCTACGAGCAGTACTTC
D gene: TRBD1; clone size: NA; V gene: TRBV4-3; J gene: TRBJ1-1; CDR3 protein: CASGLTGDTEAFF; CDR3 DNA: TGCGCCAGCGGATTAACAGGGGACACTGAAGCTTTCTTT
D gene: NA; clone size: NA; V gene: TRBV12-3/TRBV12-4; J gene: TRBJ1-1; CDR3 protein: CASSSTENTEAFF; CDR3 DNA: TGTGCCAGCAGTTCTACAGAGAACACTGAAGCTTTCTTT
D gene: TRBD1; clone size: NA; V gene: TRBV5-1; J gene: TRBJ1-5; CDR3 protein: CASSLGGQGFNQPQHF; CDR3 DNA: TGCGCCAGCAGCTTGGGAGGACAGGGCTTCAATCAGCCCCAGCATTTT
D gene: NA; clone size: once; V gene: TRBV19; J gene: TRBJ1-4; CDR3 protein: CASSGPGTNEKLFF; CDR3 DNA: TGTGCCAGTAGTGGGCCAGGAACTAATGAAAAACTGTTTTTT
D gene: NA; clone size: NA; V gene: TRBV11-3; J gene: TRBJ2-2; CDR3 protein: CASSAHGGRATGELFF; CDR3 DNA: TGTGCCAGCAGTGCTCACGGGGGGCGGGCCACCGGGGAGCTGTTTTTT
D gene: NA; clone size: NA; V gene: TRBV5-4; J gene: TRBJ2-4; CDR3 protein: CASSLSLARGNIQYF; CDR3 DNA: TGTGCCAGCAGCTTGAGTCTAGCGAGGGGAAACATTCAGTACTTC
D gene: NA; clone size: once; V gene: TRBV11-2; J gene: TRBJ1-1; CDR3 protein: CASSSRLPNTEAFF; CDR3 DNA: TGTGCCAGCAGCTCCCGTCTCCCGAACACTGAAGCTTTCTTT
D gene: TRBD1; clone size: NA; V gene: TRBV11-3; J gene: TRBJ2-3; CDR3 protein: CASSLGQGDTDTQYF; CDR3 DNA: TGTGCCAGCAGCTTAGGACAGGGGGACACAGATACGCAGTATTTT
D gene: TRBD1; clone size: NA; V gene: TRBV4-2; J gene: TRBJ2-2; CDR3 protein: CASSQEGTAGVTGELFF; CDR3 DNA: TGTGCCAGCAGCCAAGAGGGGACAGCCGGGGTCACCGGGGAGCTGTTTTTT
D gene: TRBD1; clone size: NA; V gene: TRBV5-6; J gene: TRBJ1-5; CDR3 protein: CASSLTGVEAAQHF; CDR3 DNA: TGTGCCAGCAGCCTGACAGGGGTAGAGGCGGCCCAGCATTTT
D gene: NA; clone size: NA; V gene: TRBV27; J gene: TRBJ2-6; CDR3 protein: CASSTLTGPGVSGANVLTF; CDR3 DNA: TGTGCCAGCAGTACACTGACAGGTCCCGGGGTCTCTGGGGCCAACGTCCTGACTTTC
D gene: TRBD1; clone size: NA; V gene: TRBV15; J gene: TRBJ1-1; CDR3 protein: CATSSDTDRGRAFF; CDR3 DNA: TGTGCCACCAGCAGTGACACCGACAGGGGAAGAGCTTTCTTT
D gene: NA; clone size: few; V gene: TRBV5-1; J gene: TRBJ2-5; CDR3 protein: CASSLRLAGQETQYF; CDR3 DNA: TGCGCCAGCAGCTTGAGGCTAGCAGGCCAAGAGACCCAGTACTTC
D gene: NA; clone size: NA; V gene: TRBV9; J gene: TRBJ1-6; CDR3 protein: CAGSPQAGDLSYNSPLHF; CDR3 DNA: TGTGCCGGCAGCCCGCAGGCAGGGGACCTCTCCTATAATTCACCCCTCCACTTT
D gene: NA; clone size: once; V gene: TRBV6-6; J gene: TRBJ1-6; CDR3 protein: CASSYPEANSPLHF; CDR3 DNA: TGTGCCAGCAGTTACCCAGAGGCCAACTCACCCCTCCACTTT
D gene: NA; clone size: NA; V gene: TRBV18; J gene: TRBJ2-7; CDR3 protein: CASSPPRSYEQYF; CDR3 DNA: TGTGCCAGCTCACCTCCCCGGTCCTACGAGCAGTACTTC
D gene: NA; clone size: NA; V gene: TRBV7-8; J gene: TRBJ2-7; CDR3 protein: CASRQRTGYEQYF; CDR3 DNA: TGTGCCAGCAGACAACGGACTGGCTACGAGCAGTACTTC
D gene: TRBD1; clone size: few; V gene: TRBV5-6; J gene: TRBJ1-2; CDR3 protein: CASSNRDRRSYGYTF; CDR3 DNA: TGTGCCAGCAGCAACCGGGACAGGAGATCCTATGGCTACACCTTC
D gene: TRBD1; clone size: NA; V gene: TRBV19; J gene: TRBJ1-2; CDR3 protein: CATLPDRVLGYTF; CDR3 DNA: TGTGCCACCCTCCCGGACAGGGTGTTGGGCTACACCTTC
D gene: TRBD1; clone size: NA; V gene: TRBV29-1; J gene: TRBJ2-2; CDR3 protein: CSVTRTGVTGELFF; CDR3 DNA: TGCAGCGTGACGCGCACAGGGGTTACCGGGGAGCTGTTTTTT
D gene: TRBD1; clone size: NA; V gene: TRBV9; J gene: TRBJ1-2; CDR3 protein: CASSETQGRGGDGYTF; CDR3 DNA: TGTGCCAGCAGCGAAACACAGGGGCGAGGCGGGGATGGCTACACCTTC
D gene: NA; clone size: NA; V gene: TRBV6-5; J gene: TRBJ1-1; CDR3 protein: CATSRDTNTEAFF; CDR3 DNA: TGTGCCACCAGCCGGGACACTAACACTGAAGCTTTCTTT
D gene: NA; clone size: NA; V gene: TRBV7-9; J gene: TRBJ2-6; CDR3 protein: CASSVGQSNVLTF; CDR3 DNA: TGTGCCAGCAGCGTCGGACAGAGCAACGTCCTGACTTTC
D gene: NA; clone size: NA; V gene: TRBV21-1; J gene: TRBJ2-1; CDR3 protein: CASSFRAGLIMHEQFF; CDR3 DNA: TGTGCCAGCAGCTTCCGAGCGGGTCTAATTATGCATGAGCAGTTCTTC
D gene: NA; clone size: NA; V gene: TRBV7-3; J gene: TRBJ2-3; CDR3 protein: CASSLSGQHTDTQYF; CDR3 DNA: TGTGCCAGCAGCTTATCGGGACAACACACAGATACGCAGTATTTT
D gene: NA; clone size: NA; V gene: TRBV19; J gene: TRBJ1-2; CDR3 protein: CASANQQGSYGYTF; CDR3 DNA: TGTGCCAGTGCCAACCAACAGGGAAGCTATGGCTACACCTTC
D gene: TRBD1; clone size: NA; V gene: TRBV5-1; J gene: TRBJ1-2; CDR3 protein: CASSSGGNGLQYGYTF; CDR3 DNA: TGCGCCAGCAGCTCAGGGGGGAACGGCTTACAGTATGGCTACACCTTC
D gene: TRBD1; clone size: NA; V gene: TRBV5-4; J gene: TRBJ1-2; CDR3 protein: CASSPDRGNYGYTF; CDR3 DNA: TGTGCCAGCAGCCCCGACAGGGGAAACTATGGCTACACCTTC
D gene: NA; clone size: few; V gene: TRBV5-6; J gene: TRBJ2-6; CDR3 protein: CASSLAHSRHSSGANVLTF; CDR3 DNA: TGTGCCAGCAGCTTGGCCCACAGCAGACATTCCTCTGGGGCCAACGTCCTGACTTTC
D gene: NA; clone size: NA; V gene: TRBV28; J gene: TRBJ2-7; CDR3 protein: CASLGRGPYEQYF; CDR3 DNA: TGTGCCAGCCTTGGCAGGGGACCCTACGAGCAGTACTTC
D gene: TRBD1; clone size: NA; V gene: TRBV27; J gene: TRBJ2-7; CDR3 protein: CASRDRGDEQYF; CDR3 DNA: TGTGCCAGCCGGGACAGGGGCGACGAGCAGTACTTC
D gene: NA; clone size: NA; V gene: TRBV27; J gene: TRBJ2-1; CDR3 protein: CASSLSGDNEQFF; CDR3 DNA: TGTGCCAGCAGTTTATCCGGGGACAATGAGCAGTTCTTC
D gene: NA; clone size: NA; V gene: TRBV11-2; J gene: TRBJ2-7; CDR3 protein: CASSLGQYEQYF; CDR3 DNA: TGTGCCAGCAGCTTAGGGCAGTACGAGCAGTACTTC
D gene: NA; clone size: once; V gene: TRBV5-6; J gene: TRBJ2-7; CDR3 protein: CASSPRRAGQLSYEQYF; CDR3 DNA: TGTGCCAGCAGCCCCAGACGGGCAGGACAGCTCTCCTACGAGCAGTACTTC
D gene: NA; clone size: NA; V gene: TRBV3-1/TRBV3-2; J gene: TRBJ1-2; CDR3 protein: CASSQPGYGYTF; CDR3 DNA: TGTGCCAGCAGCCAACCGGGGTATGGCTACACCTTC
D gene: TRBD2; clone size: few; V gene: TRBV19; J gene: TRBJ2-1; CDR3 protein: CASSNSGGAAYNEQFF; CDR3 DNA: TGTGCCAGTAGTAACAGCGGGGGGGCCGCATACAATGAGCAGTTCTTC
D gene: NA; clone size: NA; V gene: TRBV6-2/TRBV6-3; J gene: TRBJ1-5; CDR3 protein: CASSSTGSSNQPQHF; CDR3 DNA: TGTGCCAGCAGTTCCACAGGGTCCAGCAATCAGCCCCAGCATTTT
D gene: TRBD1; clone size: few; V gene: TRBV19; J gene: TRBJ2-7; CDR3 protein: CASSTQGAYEQYF; CDR3 DNA: TGTGCCAGTAGTACACAGGGGGCCTACGAGCAGTACTTC
D gene: NA; clone size: NA; V gene: TRBV25-1; J gene: TRBJ2-7; CDR3 protein: CASSLQGVYEQYF; CDR3 DNA: TGTGCCAGCAGTCTGCAGGGTGTCTACGAGCAGTACTTC
D gene: NA; clone size: NA; V gene: TRBV18; J gene: TRBJ1-5; CDR3 protein: CASSPDRPNQPQHF; CDR3 DNA: TGTGCCAGCTCACCAGACAGGCCGAATCAGCCCCAGCATTTT
D gene: NA; clone size: many; V gene: TRBV28; J gene: TRBJ1-1; CDR3 protein: CASSLGLQAFF; CDR3 DNA: TGTGCCAGCAGTTTGGGGCTTCAAGCTTTCTTT